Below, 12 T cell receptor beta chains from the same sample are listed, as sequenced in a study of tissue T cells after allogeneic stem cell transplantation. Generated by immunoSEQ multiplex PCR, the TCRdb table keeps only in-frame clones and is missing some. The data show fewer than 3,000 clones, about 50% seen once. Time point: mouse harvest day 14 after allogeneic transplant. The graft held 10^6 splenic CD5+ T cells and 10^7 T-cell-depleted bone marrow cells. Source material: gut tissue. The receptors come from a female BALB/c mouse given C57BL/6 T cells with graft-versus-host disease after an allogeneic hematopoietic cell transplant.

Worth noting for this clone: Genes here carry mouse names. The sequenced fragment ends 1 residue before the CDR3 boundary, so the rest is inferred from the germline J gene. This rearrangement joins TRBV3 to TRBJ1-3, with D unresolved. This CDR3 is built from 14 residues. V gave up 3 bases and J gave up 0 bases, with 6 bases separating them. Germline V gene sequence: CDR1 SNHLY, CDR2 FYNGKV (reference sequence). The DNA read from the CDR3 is TGTGCCAGCAGCTTGACAAATTCTGGAAATACGCTCTAT. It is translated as CASSLTNSGNTLY. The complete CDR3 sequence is CASSLTNSGNTLYF.

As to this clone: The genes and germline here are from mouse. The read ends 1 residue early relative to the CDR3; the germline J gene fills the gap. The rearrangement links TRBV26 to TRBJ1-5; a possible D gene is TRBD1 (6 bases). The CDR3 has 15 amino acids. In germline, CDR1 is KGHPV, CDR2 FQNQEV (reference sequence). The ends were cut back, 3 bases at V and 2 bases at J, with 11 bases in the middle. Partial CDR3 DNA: TGTGCCAGCAGTCTCCCGGGACATTACAACCAGGCTCCGCTT. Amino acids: CASSLPGHYNQAPL. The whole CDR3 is CASSLPGHYNQAPLF.

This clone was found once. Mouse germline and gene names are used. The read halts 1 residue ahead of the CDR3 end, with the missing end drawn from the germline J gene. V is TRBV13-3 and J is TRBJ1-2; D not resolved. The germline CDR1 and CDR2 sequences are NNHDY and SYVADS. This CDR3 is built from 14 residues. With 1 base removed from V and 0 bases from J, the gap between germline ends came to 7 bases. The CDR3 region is CASSDPHTNSDYTF. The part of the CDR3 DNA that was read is TGTGCCAGCAGTGATCCCCACACAAACTCCGACTACACC.

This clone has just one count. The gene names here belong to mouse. The CDR3 DNA, read in part, is TGTGCCAGCTCTCCCGGTAGTGCAGAAACGCTGTAT. The encoded protein is CASSPGSAETLY. The entire CDR3 sequence reads CASSPGSAETLYF. The V gene is TRBV12-2, the J gene TRBJ2-3; D is undetermined. Read data end 1 residue before the CDR3 end; the end is taken from the germline J gene. Between the trimmed V and J ends, which lost 2 bases and 0 bases, there was a span of 5 bases. The CDR3 covers 13 residues. Germline-derived CDR1 and CDR2 are SGHLS and HYDKME.

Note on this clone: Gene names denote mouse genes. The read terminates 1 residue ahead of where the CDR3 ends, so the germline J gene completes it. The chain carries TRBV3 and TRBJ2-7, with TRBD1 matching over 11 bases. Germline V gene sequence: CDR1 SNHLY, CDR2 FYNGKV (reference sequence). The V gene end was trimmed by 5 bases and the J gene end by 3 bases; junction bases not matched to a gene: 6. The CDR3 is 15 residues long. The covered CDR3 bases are TGTGCCAGCAGCCTCCGGACAGGGGGCCTCTATGAACAGTAC. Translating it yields CASSLRTGGLYEQY. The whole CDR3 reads CASSLRTGGLYEQYF.

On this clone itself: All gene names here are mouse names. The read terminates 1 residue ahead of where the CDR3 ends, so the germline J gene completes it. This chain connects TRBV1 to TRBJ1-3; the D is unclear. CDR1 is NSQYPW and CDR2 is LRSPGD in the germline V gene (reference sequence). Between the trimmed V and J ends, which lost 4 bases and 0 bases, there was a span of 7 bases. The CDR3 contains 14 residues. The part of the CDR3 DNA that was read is TGCACCTGCAGTGAGACAAATTCTGGAAATACGCTCTAT. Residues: CTCSETNSGNTLY. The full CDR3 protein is CTCSETNSGNTLYF.

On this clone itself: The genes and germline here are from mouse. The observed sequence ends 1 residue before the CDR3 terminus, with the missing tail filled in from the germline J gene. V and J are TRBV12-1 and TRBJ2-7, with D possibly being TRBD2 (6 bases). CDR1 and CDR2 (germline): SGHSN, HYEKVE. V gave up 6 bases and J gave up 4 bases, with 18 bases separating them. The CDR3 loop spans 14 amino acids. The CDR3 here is CASSLSRDFYEQYF. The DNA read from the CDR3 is TGTGCCAGCAGTTTGTCCCGGGACTTTTATGAACAGTAC.

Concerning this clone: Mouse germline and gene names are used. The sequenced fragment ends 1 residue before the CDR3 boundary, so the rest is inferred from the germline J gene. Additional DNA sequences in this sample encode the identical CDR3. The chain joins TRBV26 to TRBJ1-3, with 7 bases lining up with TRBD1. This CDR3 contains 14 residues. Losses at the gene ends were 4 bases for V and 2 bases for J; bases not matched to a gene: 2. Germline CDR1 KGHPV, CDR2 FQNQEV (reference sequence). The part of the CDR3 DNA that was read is TGTGCCAGCAGTCCCGGACAGGCTGGAAATACGCTCTAT. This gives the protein CASSPGQAGNTLY. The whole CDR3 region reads CASSPGQAGNTLYF.

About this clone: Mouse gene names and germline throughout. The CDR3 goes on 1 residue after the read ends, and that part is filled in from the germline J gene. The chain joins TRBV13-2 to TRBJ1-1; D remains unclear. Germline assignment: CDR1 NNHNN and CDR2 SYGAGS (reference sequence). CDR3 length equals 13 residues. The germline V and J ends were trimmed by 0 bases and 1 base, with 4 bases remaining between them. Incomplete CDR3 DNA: TGTGCCAGCGGTGATGCCAGGAACACAGAAGTCTTC. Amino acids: CASGDARNTEVF. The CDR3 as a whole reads CASGDARNTEVFF.

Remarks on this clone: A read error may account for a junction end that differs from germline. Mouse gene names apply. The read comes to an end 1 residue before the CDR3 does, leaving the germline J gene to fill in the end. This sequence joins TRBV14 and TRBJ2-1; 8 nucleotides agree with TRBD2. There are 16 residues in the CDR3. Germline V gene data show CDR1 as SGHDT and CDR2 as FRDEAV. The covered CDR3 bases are TGTGCCAGCAGCTCCAACTGGGGGTATAACAATGCTGAGCAGTTC. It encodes CASSSNWGYNNAEQF. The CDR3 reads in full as CASSSNWGYNNAEQFF.

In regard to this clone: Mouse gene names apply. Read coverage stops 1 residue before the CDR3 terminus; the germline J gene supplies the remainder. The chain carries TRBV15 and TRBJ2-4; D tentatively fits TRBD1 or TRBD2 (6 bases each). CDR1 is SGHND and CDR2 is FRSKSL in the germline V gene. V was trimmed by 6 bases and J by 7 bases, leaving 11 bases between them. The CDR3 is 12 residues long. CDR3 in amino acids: CASRGAGDTLYF. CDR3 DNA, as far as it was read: TGTGCCAGCAGGGGGGCGGGAGACACCTTGTAC. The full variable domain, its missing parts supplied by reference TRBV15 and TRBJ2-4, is DAGVTQTPRHEVAEKGQTIILKCEPVSGHNDLFWYRQTKIQGLELLSYFRSKSLMEDGGAFKDRFKAEMLNSSFSTLKIQPTEPKDSAVYLCASRGAGDTLYFGAGTRLSVL.

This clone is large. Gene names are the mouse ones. The CDR3 region is CASSLAGHSYEQYF. The DNA read from the CDR3 is TGTGCCAGCTCTCTGGCAGGCCACTCCTATGAACAGTAC. The chain recombines TRBV12-1 with TRBJ2-7; D remains unclear. The CDR3 is cut off 1 residue early in the read; its end comes from the germline J gene. Trimming left V 1 base short and J 0 bases short, with 9 bases between. The CDR3 contains 14 residues. Per the germline V gene, CDR1 is SGHSN and CDR2 is HYEKVE.